This T cell receptor (beta chain) derives from a study of blood T cell repertoires in COVID-19. Study in general: Samples taken during acute and convalescent COVID-19 were collected in the United States, Italy and Spain. The cDNA or gDNA used as material had been derived from T cells, B-cell-depleted T cells, or PBMCs.

CDR3 length: 15 residues. The V and J ends lost 4 bases and 4 bases, in that order; junction bases with no gene match: 8. Germline V gives CDR1 MNHEY, CDR2 SVGAGI. Method: immunoSEQ multiplex PCR; TCRdb's copy keeps in-frame clones and lacks some. This repertoire shows fewer than 300,000 clones, 80% to 90% found once; its top ten account for approximately 6%. The source of this sequence is an elderly man with acute or convalescent COVID-19. Source material: peripheral blood. The chain has TRBV6-5 and TRBJ1-2; 8 bases fit TRBD1. The DNA of the CDR3 is TGTGCCAGCAGTTCCTCCACCAGGGGGCTCTATGGCTACACCTTC. Amino acids: CASSSSTRGLYGYTF.